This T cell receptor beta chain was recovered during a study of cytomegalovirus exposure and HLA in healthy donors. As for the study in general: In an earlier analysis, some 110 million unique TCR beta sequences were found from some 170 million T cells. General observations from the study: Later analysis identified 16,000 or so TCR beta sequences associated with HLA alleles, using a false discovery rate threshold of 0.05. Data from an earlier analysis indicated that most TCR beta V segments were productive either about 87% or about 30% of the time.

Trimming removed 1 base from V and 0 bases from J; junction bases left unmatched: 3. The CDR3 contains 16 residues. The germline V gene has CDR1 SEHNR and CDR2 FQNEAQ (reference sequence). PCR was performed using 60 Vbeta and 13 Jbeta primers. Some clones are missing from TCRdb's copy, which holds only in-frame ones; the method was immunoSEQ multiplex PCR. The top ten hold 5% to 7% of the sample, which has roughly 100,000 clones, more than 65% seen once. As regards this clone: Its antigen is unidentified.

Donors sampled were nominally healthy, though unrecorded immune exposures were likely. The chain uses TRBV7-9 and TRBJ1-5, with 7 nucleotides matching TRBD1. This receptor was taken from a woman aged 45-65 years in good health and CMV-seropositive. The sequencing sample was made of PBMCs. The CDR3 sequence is CASSLDRGNSNQPQHF. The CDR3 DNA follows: TGTGCCAGCAGCTTAGACAGGGGAAATAGCAATCAGCCCCAGCATTTT.